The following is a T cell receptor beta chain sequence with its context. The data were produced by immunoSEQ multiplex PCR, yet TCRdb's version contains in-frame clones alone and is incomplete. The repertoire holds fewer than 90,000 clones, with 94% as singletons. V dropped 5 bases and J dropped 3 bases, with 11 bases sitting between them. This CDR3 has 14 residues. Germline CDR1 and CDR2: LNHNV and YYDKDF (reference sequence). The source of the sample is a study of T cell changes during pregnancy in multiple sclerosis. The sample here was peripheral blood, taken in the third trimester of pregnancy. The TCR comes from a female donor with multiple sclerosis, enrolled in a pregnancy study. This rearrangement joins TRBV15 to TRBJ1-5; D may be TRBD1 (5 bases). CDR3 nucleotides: TGTGCCACCAGCGAGGTAGGGGACAATCAGCCCCAGCATTTT. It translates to CATSEVGDNQPQHF.